This T cell receptor beta chain was sequenced for a study of blood T cell repertoires in COVID-19. Germline-derived CDR1 and CDR2 are MGHRA and YSYEKL. With V trimmed by 5 bases and J by 4 bases, 9 bases remained unmatched. The length of the CDR3 is 16 residues. Using immunoSEQ multiplex PCR, the repertoire was profiled, and TCRdb retains in-frame clones only, with some absent. The sample contains about 260,000 clones, 88% of which appear only once. The source of this sequence is a human donor in a cohort sampled during active COVID-19. The V gene is TRBV4-1, the J gene TRBJ2-3, with 10 bases identical to TRBD1. Sequencing was carried out using peripheral blood. The CDR3: CASSGGTGEGADTQYF. For the CDR3, the DNA is TGCGCCAGCAGCGGGGGGACAGGGGAGGGCGCAGATACGCAGTATTTT.